The clone carrying this T cell receptor beta chain was recorded a few times. TCRdb recomputed calls from the RACE reads with MiXCR, one row per CDR3 protein. Of some 180,000 distinct CDR3 sequences listed, 20% to 25% were seen once; the top ten hold approximately 6.4%. The data stem from a study of human T cells and chemical hapten exposure. Time point defined: patch test 1, 2 weeks after DPC sensitization. Specified treatment: therapeutic diphenylcyclopropenone sensitization with weekly scalp DPC. Germline CDR1 reads MNHNY; CDR2 reads SVGAGI (reference sequence). The V and J ends lost 3 bases and 1 base, in that order; junction bases with no gene match: 3. This CDR3 is built from 14 residues.

The chain is built from TRBV6-6 and TRBJ2-7; 7 nucleotides agree with TRBD1. This sequence originates from a woman between 45 and 60 years old with alopecia areata. Some clones in this sample may be carry-over from other donors' samples. The sample consisted of whole blood, taken in connection with sensitization to the hapten diphenylcyclopropenone (DPC). The CDR3 loop reads CASSYRGQSYEQYF. The CDR3 nucleotides read TGTGCCAGCAGTTATAGGGGACAGTCCTACGAGCAGTACTTC.